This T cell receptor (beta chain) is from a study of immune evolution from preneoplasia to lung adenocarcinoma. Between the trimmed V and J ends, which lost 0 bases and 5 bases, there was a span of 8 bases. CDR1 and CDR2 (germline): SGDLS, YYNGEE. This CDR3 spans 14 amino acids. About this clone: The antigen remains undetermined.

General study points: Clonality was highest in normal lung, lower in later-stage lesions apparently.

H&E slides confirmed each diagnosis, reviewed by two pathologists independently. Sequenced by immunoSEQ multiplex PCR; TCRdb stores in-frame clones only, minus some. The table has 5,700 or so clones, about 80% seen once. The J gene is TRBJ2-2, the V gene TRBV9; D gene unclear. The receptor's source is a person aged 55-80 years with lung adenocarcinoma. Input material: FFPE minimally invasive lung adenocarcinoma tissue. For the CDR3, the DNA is TGTGCCAGCAGCGTAGTGATGGGTACCGGGGAGCTGTTTTTT. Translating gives CASSVVMGTGELFF.